These 14 T cell receptor beta chains were sequenced from one sample in a study of beta chain features in type 1 diabetes. No antigen is known for these receptors. Study results and caveats: The study found moderately but significantly shorter TCRB CDR3s in all four CD4+ subsets of Type 1 diabetes patients.

The authors reverse transcribed all of the isolated RNA, so sequencing captured expressed TCRB transcripts. TCRdb's table, derived via immunoSEQ multiplex PCR, lists solely in-frame clones and lacks some. The table records approximately 150,000 clones, approximately 13% of them present only once. Sequencing was carried out using central memory CD4+ T cells from blood. These receptors came from a young man with type 1 diabetes.

This clone showed up many times. The chain couples TRBV4-1 to TRBJ1-2, with D unresolved. V was trimmed by 0 bases and J by 2 bases, leaving 10 bases between them. CDR3 length: 15 amino acids. The germline V gene encodes CDR1 MGHRA and CDR2 YSYEKL. CDR3 nucleotides: TGCGCCAGCAGCCAAGAAGCCAGCATAAACTATGGCTACACCTTC. Protein: CASSQEASINYGYTF.

The chain has TRBV7-8 and TRBJ2-2; D is unresolved. Germline CDR1 and CDR2: SGHVS and FQNEAQ. V lost 4 bases and J lost 0, with 9 bases in between. The CDR3 loop spans 15 amino acids. CDR3 nucleotides: TGTGCCAGCAGCTCGAATAGACCGAACACCGGGGAGCTGTTTTTT. Protein product: CASSSNRPNTGELFF.

This clone was picked up a small number of times. The V call is TRBV6-5, the J call TRBJ2-7; D is possibly TRBD1 (6 bases). This CDR3 region has 15 residues. Germline values: CDR1 MNHEY, CDR2 SVGAGI. The V gene lost 4 bases and the J gene lost 2 bases, with 15 bases spanning the gap. The chain's CDR3 is CASSWGTGTTYEQYF. As DNA, the CDR3 is TGTGCCAGCAGTTGGGGGACGGGGACAACCTACGAGCAGTACTTC.

This chain connects TRBV19 to TRBJ2-7; D is tentatively TRBD1 or TRBD2 (5 bases each). CDR1 is LNHDA and CDR2 is SQIVND in the germline V gene (reference sequence). This CDR3 has 14 residues. V was pared by 9 bases and J by 3 bases, with 18 bases between. In nucleotides, the CDR3 is TGTGCCAGCCAGGCAAGGCAGGGAGACTACGAGCAGTACTTC. This codes for CASQARQGDYEQYF.

V and J are TRBV30 and TRBJ1-2; 10 bases fit TRBD1. This CDR3 has 14 amino acids. V lost 2 bases and J lost 10; bases outside the gene matches: 10. The germline gives CDR1 GTSNPN, CDR2 SVGIG (reference sequence). In DNA form, the CDR3 reads TGTGCCTGGAGTAATACAAGGACAGGGGGTTACTACACCTTC. Its translation: CAWSNTRTGGYYTF.

This clone has only a few counts. The chain employs TRBV28 and TRBJ2-3; D tentatively fits TRBD1 or TRBD2 (6 bases each). The V and J ends lost 6 bases and 0 bases respectively, with 13 bases between them. Germline lookup yields CDR1 MDHEN and CDR2 SYDVKM. The CDR3 extends over 15 amino acids. The CDR3 here is CASSSLGGSTDTQYF. In DNA, the CDR3 is TGTGCCAGCAGCTCCCTAGGGGGGAGCACAGATACGCAGTATTTT. The whole variable domain, remainder taken from reference TRBV28 and TRBJ2-3, is DVKVTQSSRYLVKRTGEKVFLECVQDMDHENMFWYRQDPGLGLRLIYFSYDVKMKEKGDIPEGYSVSREKKERFSLILESASTNQTSMYLCASSSLGGSTDTQYFGPGTRLTVL.

J is TRBJ2-5 and V is TRBV29-1, with TRBD1 as a possible D gene (5 bases). CDR1 and CDR2 (germline): SQVTM, ANQGSEA. V was shortened by 6 bases and J by 5 bases, with 16 bases between the two germline ends. The CDR3 has 13 amino acids. The CDR3 spells CSVQKGVRETQYF. CDR3 sequence (DNA): TGCAGCGTCCAAAAAGGGGTCCGGGAGACCCAGTACTTC.

This clone showed up just a few times. This chain connects TRBV5-1 to TRBJ2-5; D possibly corresponds to TRBD1 (5 bases). The CDR3 extends over 14 amino acids. Deletions cut 4 bases from V and 3 bases from J, with 13 bases between. Germline V gene data show CDR1 as SGHRS and CDR2 as YFSETQ. CDR3 amino acids: CASSRAGSEETQYF. Written as DNA, the CDR3 is TGCGCCAGCAGCCGGGCAGGGTCTGAAGAGACCCAGTACTTC.

The gene calls are TRBV5-6 and TRBJ1-4; 7 nucleotides match TRBD1. Trimming removed 2 bases from V and 5 bases from J; junction bases left unmatched: 6. The CDR3 spans 15 residues. Germline loops: CDR1 SGHDT, CDR2 YYEEEE. Written as DNA, the CDR3 is TGTGCCAGCAGCTTCAGACAGGGAAGGAATGAAAAACTGTTTTTT. Its translation: CASSFRQGRNEKLFF. The whole variable domain, remainder taken from reference TRBV5-6 and TRBJ1-4, is DAGVTQSPTHLIKTRGQQVTLRCSPKSGHDTVSWYQQALGQGPQFIFQYYEEEERQRGNFPDRFSGHQFPNYSSELNVNALLLGDSALYLCASSFRQGRNEKLFFGSGTQLSVL.

The table lists this clone with a few counts. The chain couples TRBV7-2 to TRBJ2-5, with a weak D call TRBD2 (6 bases). This CDR3 is 18 amino acids long. CDR1 and CDR2 from the germline V gene are SGHTA and FQGNSA. Trimming left V 1 base short and J 5 bases short, with 23 bases between. This chain's CDR3 is CASSLDNVGWGRTETQYF. The CDR3 DNA is TGTGCCAGCAGCTTAGATAACGTTGGATGGGGGAGGACGGAGACCCAGTACTTC.

This clone was seen a few times. The V call is TRBV19, the J call TRBJ2-1; D might be TRBD2 (5 bases). Trimming stripped 2 bases from V and 4 bases from J, with 12 bases between. CDR1 and CDR2 (germline): LNHDA, SQIVND (reference sequence). The CDR3 has 15 residues. As DNA, the CDR3 is TGTGCCAGTAGTATAAGCCTAGCCATATACAATGAGCAGTTCTTC. It is translated as CASSISLAIYNEQFF.

This CDR3 is CASSLGTAANYGYTF. The CDR3 DNA is TGTGCCAGCAGCTTAGGGACAGCAGCTAACTATGGCTACACCTTC. This rearrangement joins TRBV11-1 to TRBJ1-2; D perhaps matches TRBD1 (6 bases). Trimming left V 1 base short and J 0 bases short, with 9 bases between. There are 15 residues in the CDR3. CDR1 is SGHAT, CDR2 FQDESV, per germline (reference sequence).

The V call is TRBV7-6, the J call TRBJ1-4, with 9 bases lining up with TRBD1. V shed 1 base and J 8 bases; nucleotides not matched to a gene: 5. Per germline, CDR1 SGHVS and CDR2 FNYEAQ. CDR3 size: 15 residues. CDR3 bases: TGTGCCAGCAGCTTAGTGGGGACAGGGAGCGAAAAACTGTTTTTT. As protein: CASSLVGTGSEKLFF.

This clone has more than one count but fewer than ten. The chain joins TRBV30 to TRBJ1-1; the D is unclear. This CDR3 has 13 amino acids. Per the germline V gene, CDR1 is GTSNPN and CDR2 is SVGIG (reference sequence). The CDR3 nucleotides are TGTGCTTCCAGTAGGACGGCGAACACTGAAGCTTTCTTT. The encoded protein is CASSRTANTEAFF.